The 15 T cell receptor beta chains in this list originate from one sample, sequenced in a study of a mutant IDH1 vaccine in newly diagnosed glioma. Time point of the sample: week 23, last vaccination. Alongside topical imiquimod, each dose of vaccine comprised 300 ug of mutant IDH1 20-mer peptide. For these receptors, no antigen is known. The data were produced by immunoSEQ multiplex PCR, yet TCRdb's version contains in-frame clones alone and is incomplete. The data contain 65,000 or so clones, more than 75% of them singletons. Sample: PBMCs, taken from a glioma patient whose treatment included an IDH1 peptide vaccine. Every receptor here comes from a man aged 25-45 years with glioma.

The V and J genes are TRBV6-5 and TRBJ1-1; D is undetermined. Germline V lookup: CDR1 MNHEY, CDR2 SVGAGI. With 0 bases removed from V and 4 bases from J, the gap between germline ends came to 12 bases. This CDR3 has 15 amino acids. This CDR3 reads CASSYSTPPGTEAFF. The DNA of the CDR3 is TGTGCCAGCAGTTACTCGACACCCCCGGGCACTGAAGCTTTCTTT.

The chain recombines TRBV27 with TRBJ2-2; 8 nucleotides align to TRBD1. V gave up 3 bases and J gave up 6 bases; unmatched junction bases: 6. This CDR3 contains 15 residues. Germline CDR1 is MNHEY and CDR2 is SMNVEV (reference sequence). The CDR3 nucleotides read TGTGCCAGCAGTTTGAAGGACAGGGTTCCCGGGGAGCTGTTTTTT. It translates to CASSLKDRVPGELFF.

The sample holds a few counts of this clone. V and J are TRBV18 and TRBJ1-6, with 8 nucleotides matching TRBD1. The germline V gene has CDR1 KGHSH and CDR2 LQKENI. The CDR3 extends over 17 amino acids. V gave up 6 bases and J gave up 8 bases; unmatched junction bases: 15. The DNA for the CDR3 is TGTGCCAGCTCTCGCCAGGGGGCCTCCAATCGGGATTCACCCCTCCACTTT. Protein: CASSRQGASNRDSPLHF.

The chain has TRBV7-9 and TRBJ1-2; tentatively, D is TRBD1 (5 bases). Germline CDR1 SEHNR, CDR2 FQNEAQ (reference sequence). Trimming shortened V by 5 bases and J by 7 bases, and 11 bases separated the two germline ends. CDR3 length equals 12 residues. Written as DNA, the CDR3 is TGTGCCAGCAGCATCGGGGCCGCTGGCTACACCTTC. Its translation is CASSIGAAGYTF.

The chain uses TRBV6-6 and TRBJ1-1, with no clear D. V lost 1 base, J lost 6 bases, and 9 bases lay in between. Germline V CDR1 and CDR2: MNHNY, SVGAGI (reference sequence). This CDR3 is 13 amino acids long. The CDR3 DNA follows: TGTGCCAGCAGTTACTGGGATGACGCTGAAGCTTTCTTT. This sequence encodes CASSYWDDAEAFF.

CDR3 sequence: CATSREGGADSPLHF. The CDR3 region has the DNA TGTGCCACCAGCAGAGAGGGGGGGGCCGATTCACCCCTCCACTTT. This chain uses TRBV15 with TRBJ1-6, with a possible D match to TRBD1 (6 bases). V was shortened by 0 bases and J by 8 bases, with 11 bases between the two germline ends. Germline V CDR1 and CDR2: LNHNV, YYDKDF (reference sequence). This CDR3 region has 15 residues.

This sequence joins TRBV18 and TRBJ1-4, with 7 bases matching TRBD1. The CDR3 consists of 15 residues. CDR1 is KGHSH and CDR2 is LQKENI in the germline V gene. J was trimmed by 6 bases and V by 2 bases; bases with no gene match: 6. The CDR3 sequence: CASSPRKGADEKLFF. The DNA of the CDR3 is TGTGCCAGCTCACCAAGAAAGGGGGCAGATGAAAAACTGTTTTTT.

The rearrangement uses TRBV7-9 and TRBJ2-1, with 11 bases matching TRBD1. The CDR3 has 15 residues. Unmatched junction bases numbered 8, after V lost 5 bases and J lost 8 bases. CDR1 SEHNR and CDR2 FQNEAQ come from the germline V gene (reference sequence). The CDR3 nucleotides are TGTGCCAGCAGCAAAGGACAGGGGGCTTCTGATGAGCAGTTCTTC. Protein sequence: CASSKGQGASDEQFF.

J is TRBJ2-3 and V is TRBV7-2; 8 bases line up with TRBD1. This CDR3 is built from 14 residues. The germline gives CDR1 SGHTA, CDR2 FQGNSA. V was clipped by 4 bases and J by 3 bases; unmatched bases: 3. CDR3 in amino acids: CASSSGGGTDTQYF. CDR3 DNA sequence: TGTGCCAGCAGCTCAGGGGGCGGAACAGATACGCAGTATTTT.

The rearrangement uses TRBV4-2 and TRBJ2-1, with 10 bases matching TRBD2. The CDR3 is 16 amino acids. The V segment lost 4 bases and the J segment 6 bases; nucleotides outside the gene matches: 9. Germline lookup yields CDR1 LGHNA and CDR2 YNFKEQ. This CDR3 reads CASSPEALAGANEQFF. The CDR3 bases are TGTGCCAGCAGCCCTGAGGCGCTAGCGGGGGCCAATGAGCAGTTCTTC.

The V and J genes are TRBV19 and TRBJ2-7; 7 nucleotides agree with TRBD2. Per the germline V gene, CDR1 is LNHDA and CDR2 is SQIVND (reference sequence). With V trimmed by 10 bases and J by 5 bases, 11 bases remained unmatched. This CDR3 is built from 13 residues. The CDR3 DNA reads as TGTGCCACCCTCCCCGGGGGGTCCAACGAGCAGTACTTC. Its translation: CATLPGGSNEQYF.

The V call is TRBV6-1, the J call TRBJ2-5; D may correspond to TRBD1 or TRBD2 (5 bases each). The J call is in doubt because the DNA end fits TRBJ2-7 better. This CDR3 region has 14 residues. Germline CDR1 reads MNHNS; CDR2 reads SASEGT. CDR3 loop: CASSESGGWYEQYF. The CDR3 coding sequence is TGTGCCAGCAGTGAAAGTGGGGGTTGGTACGAGCAGTACTTC.

The chain is built from TRBV19 and TRBJ2-7; D call uncertain. Looked up from germline, CDR1 is LNHDA and CDR2 is SQIVND (reference sequence). This CDR3 contains 14 residues. V lost 4 bases to trimming and J lost 0 bases, with 10 bases between them. Here the CDR3 DNA reads TGTGCCAGTAGTACCCCGGGCCTCTCCTACGAGCAGTACTTC. This encodes CASSTPGLSYEQYF.

In the case of this clone: Additional DNA sequences in this sample encode the identical CDR3. This chain connects TRBV5-1 to TRBJ2-2, with TRBD2 identical over 11 bases. After removal of 3 bases from V and 0 bases from J, the junction contained 13 bases not matched to a gene. Looked up from germline, CDR1 is SGHRS and CDR2 is YFSETQ. The CDR3 is made up of 20 amino acids. The CDR3 DNA reads as TGCGCCAGCAGCTACGGATTGGGACTAGCGGTCTCATCGAACACCGGGGAGCTGTTTTTT. Protein product: CASSYGLGLAVSSNTGELFF.

The V call is TRBV7-9, the J call TRBJ1-2, with a weak D call TRBD1 (6 bases). V shed 1 base and J shed 4 bases, with 13 bases lying between them. The CDR3 length is 15 residues. Germline assignment: CDR1 SEHNR and CDR2 FQNEAQ (reference sequence). CDR3 nucleotide sequence: TGTGCCAGCAGCTTAGAGGGGGGCAGGTCCTATGGCTACACCTTC. Protein: CASSLEGGRSYGYTF. The variable domain in full, with the rest retrieved from reference TRBV7-9 and TRBJ1-2, is DTGVSQNPRHKITKRGQNVTFRCDPISEHNRLYWYRQTLGQGPEFLTYFQNEAQLEKSRLLSDRFSAERPKGSFSTLEIQRTEQGDSAMYLCASSLEGGRSYGYTFGSGTRLTVV.